This TCR beta chain was sequenced for a study of PD-1 blockade in classical Hodgkin lymphoma. Remarks on this clone: Its antigen is currently unknown.

Sequenced by immunoSEQ multiplex PCR; TCRdb stores in-frame clones only, minus some. The repertoire holds some 95,000 clones, with about nine tenths as singletons. The CDR3 length is 11 residues. Germline V CDR1 and CDR2: SSHAT, FNYEAQ (reference sequence). V was pared by 10 bases and J by 5 bases, with 11 bases between. Specified time point: cycle 4 day 1 (C4D1), after 5 to 7 weeks of nivolumab. Every patient had relapsed following autologous stem cell transplantation, and cohorts differed in brentuximab vedotin exposure. The best responses consisted of complete response, partial response or progressive disease. General observations from the study: Before treatment, complete responders showed about the same diversity as newly diagnosed patients. According to reports, newly diagnosed patients had lower baseline TCR diversity than healthy donors, and relapsed/refractory patients had lower baseline TCR diversity still. While CD8+ TCR diversity did not rise significantly by C4D1, CD4+ TCR diversity did.

The specimen was peripheral blood mononuclear cells (PBMCs), collected before the fourth cycle of nivolumab. This chain links TRBV7-7 with TRBJ1-1; tentative D call: TRBD1 (5 bases). The clonotype originates from a human donor with classical Hodgkin lymphoma. CDR3 region: CAIMRGTEAFF. The CDR3 bases are TGTGCCATCATGAGGGGAACTGAAGCTTTCTTT.